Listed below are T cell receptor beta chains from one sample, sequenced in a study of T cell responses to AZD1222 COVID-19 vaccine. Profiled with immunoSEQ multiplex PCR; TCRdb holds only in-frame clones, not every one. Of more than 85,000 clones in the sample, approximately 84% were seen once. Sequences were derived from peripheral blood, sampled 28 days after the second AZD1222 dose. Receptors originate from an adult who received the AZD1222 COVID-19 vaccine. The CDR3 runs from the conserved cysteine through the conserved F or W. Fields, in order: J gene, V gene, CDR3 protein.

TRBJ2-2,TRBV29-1,CSVGAQRGAGELFF
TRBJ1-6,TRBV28,CASSSHGDNSPLHF
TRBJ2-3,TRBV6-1,CASSDWGTIGTDTQYF
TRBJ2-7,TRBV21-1,CASSRGTSGYYEQYF
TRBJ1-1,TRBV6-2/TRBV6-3,CASSRLGGRQGLAFF
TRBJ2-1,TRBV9,CASSVGSGGAYNEQFF
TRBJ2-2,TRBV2,CASRTGTGADTGELFF
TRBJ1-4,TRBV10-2,CASSELQGTGELFF
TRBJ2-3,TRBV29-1,CSVEDLPGERGSTDTQYF
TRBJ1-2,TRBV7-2,CASPLARQSGYTF
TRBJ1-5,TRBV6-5,CASSQGGGGQPQHF
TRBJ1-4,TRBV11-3,CASSRGAHNEKLFF
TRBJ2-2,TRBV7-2,CASSLETFENTGELFF
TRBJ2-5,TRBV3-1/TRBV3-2,CASSPPSASRGETQYF
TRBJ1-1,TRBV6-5,CATSTGGRVGAFF
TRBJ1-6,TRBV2,CASSELNPRTGHYNSPLHF
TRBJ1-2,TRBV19,CASTTGTLDNYGYTF
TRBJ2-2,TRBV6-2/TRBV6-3,CASSDAGVGRAGELFF
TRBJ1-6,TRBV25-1,CASRGPGNSPLHF
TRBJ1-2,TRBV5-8,CASSSPYVGRAYGYTF